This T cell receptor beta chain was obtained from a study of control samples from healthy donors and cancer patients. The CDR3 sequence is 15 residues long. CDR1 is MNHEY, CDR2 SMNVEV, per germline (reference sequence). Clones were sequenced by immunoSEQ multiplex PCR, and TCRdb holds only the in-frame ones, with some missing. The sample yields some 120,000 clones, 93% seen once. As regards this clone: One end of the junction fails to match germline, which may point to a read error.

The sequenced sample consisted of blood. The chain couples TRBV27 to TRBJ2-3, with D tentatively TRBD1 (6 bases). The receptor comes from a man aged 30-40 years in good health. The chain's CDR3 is CASSLFQGITDTQYF. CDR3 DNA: TGTGCCAGCAGCTTATTCCAGGGGATCACAGATACGCAGTATTTT.